The 31 T cell receptor beta chains in this list originate from one sample, sequenced in a study of identifying expanded T cells in peripheral blood. Assay: immunoSEQ multiplex PCR; the TCRdb copy retains only in-frame clones and omits some. The table lists about 100,000 clones, approximately 83% of them singletons. Sequencing was performed on blood. The receptors shown here come from a person between 18 and 75 years old in good health.

This chain links TRBV11-2 with TRBJ2-1; D may be TRBD2 (5 bases). This CDR3 has 14 amino acids. The germline V gene encodes CDR1 SGHAT and CDR2 FQNNGV. The germline V and J ends were trimmed by 5 bases and 7 bases, with 15 bases remaining between them. This CDR3 is CASSSLKEVNEQFF. CDR3 nucleotides: TGTGCCAGCAGCAGCCTCAAGGAGGTAAATGAGCAGTTCTTC.

The chain uses TRBV30 and TRBJ2-3, with D perhaps assigned TRBD1 or TRBD2 (6 bases each). Germline V gene lookup returns CDR1 GTSNPN and CDR2 SVGIG (reference sequence). The CDR3 runs 14 residues. V was clipped by 7 bases and J by 2 bases, with 16 bases between them. In DNA form, the CDR3 reads TGTGCCTCAACTCGGGGGCTCAACACAGATACGCAGTATTTT. It is translated as CASTRGLNTDTQYF.

The chain combines TRBV4-3 with TRBJ1-3; TRBD1 aligns across 7 bases. Trimming cost V 0 bases and J 0 bases; bases outside gene matches: 5. Germline CDR1 LGHNA, CDR2 YSLEER. The CDR3 spans 17 residues. CDR3 DNA sequence: TGCGCCAGCAGCCAAGAGGGAGGGGGCTTCTCTGGAAACACCATATATTTT. Encoded protein: CASSQEGGGFSGNTIYF.

The chain employs TRBV11-2 and TRBJ2-1, with D tentatively TRBD2 (6 bases). The germline gives CDR1 SGHAT, CDR2 FQNNGV. V lost 7 bases and J 0 bases, leaving 10 bases between the germline ends. The CDR3 totals 14 residues. CDR3 DNA: TGTGCCAGCATGCGGGGAAGCTCCTACAATGAGCAGTTCTTC. Translated: CASMRGSSYNEQFF.

The chain uses TRBV5-1 and TRBJ2-7; tentative D call: TRBD1 (5 bases). Deletions cut 0 bases from V and 3 bases from J, with 7 bases between. The CDR3 loop spans 13 amino acids. CDR1 is SGHRS, CDR2 YFSETQ, per germline. CDR3 protein: CASSLARDYEQYF. CDR3 DNA: TGCGCCAGCAGCTTGGCCAGGGACTACGAGCAGTACTTC.

This chain links TRBV7-9 with TRBJ2-3; the D gene is possibly TRBD1 (6 bases). The CDR3 consists of 18 residues. Germline V gives CDR1 SEHNR, CDR2 FQNEAQ (reference sequence). The ends were cut back, 5 bases at V and 2 bases at J, with 23 bases in the middle. The CDR3 DNA sequence: TGTGCCAGCAGCCCAGAGGGGGAATTACCCTTACACACAGATACGCAGTATTTT. It specifies CASSPEGELPLHTDTQYF.

The V and J genes are TRBV10-3 and TRBJ2-1, with a possible D match to TRBD2 (7 bases). This CDR3 contains 12 residues. Germline values: CDR1 ENHRY, CDR2 SYGVKD. The ends were cut back, 11 bases at V and 7 bases at J, with 15 bases in the middle. The CDR3 coding sequence is TGTGCCGGGGGGGCCCTGGGGAATGAGCAGTTCTTC. It is translated as CAGGALGNEQFF.

The CDR3 reads CASSPQGGNTEAFF. The CDR3 DNA reads as TGTGCCAGCAGCCCTCAGGGCGGCAACACTGAAGCTTTCTTT. The chain links TRBV11-2 to TRBJ1-1, with D perhaps matching TRBD1 (5 bases). The CDR3 runs to 14 residues. Deletions cut 5 bases from V and 2 bases from J, with 12 bases between. Germline V gives CDR1 SGHAT, CDR2 FQNNGV.

CDR3 bases: TGTGCCAGCAGCGGACAGAGGGCCGCCAATCAGCCCCAGCATTTT. Amino acids: CASSGQRAANQPQHF. V and J are TRBV2 and TRBJ1-5; tentative D call: TRBD1 (6 bases). V gave up 6 bases and J gave up 3 bases, with 15 bases separating them. Germline-derived CDR1 and CDR2 are SNHLY and FYNNEI. The CDR3 runs 15 residues.

The chain joins TRBV4-3 to TRBJ2-7, with D tentatively TRBD1 (6 bases). Trimming removed 5 bases at V and 2 bases at J, with 16 bases between. The germline gives CDR1 LGHNA, CDR2 YSLEER. The CDR3 has 15 amino acids. DNA of the CDR3: TGCGCCAGCAGCTACCAGAACAGGGACCCCTACGAGCAGTACTTC. It translates to CASSYQNRDPYEQYF.

The chain links TRBV6-4 to TRBJ1-2; D unresolved. Germline lookup yields CDR1 MRHNA and CDR2 SNTAGT. V shed 0 bases and J shed 4 bases, with 9 bases lying between them. The CDR3 consists of 14 residues. The CDR3 DNA is TGTGCCAGCAGTGACTCTCATGGTAGCTATGGCTACACCTTC. It translates to CASSDSHGSYGYTF.

CDR3 sequence reads: CATSYFGLNQPQHF. As DNA, the CDR3 is TGTGCCACCTCATATTTCGGGTTGAATCAGCCCCAGCATTTT. J is TRBJ1-5 and V is TRBV19; D unclear. In germline, CDR1 is LNHDA, CDR2 SQIVND (reference sequence). The ends were cut back, 10 bases at V and 4 bases at J, with 17 bases in the middle. The CDR3 sequence is 14 residues long.

This chain uses TRBV6-5 with TRBJ1-3; no clear D. This CDR3 has 15 amino acids. Trimming left V 8 bases short and J 0 bases short, with 14 bases between. Germline V lookup: CDR1 MNHEY, CDR2 SVGAGI. The CDR3 sequence is CASLPGRYSGNTIYF. CDR3 in DNA: TGTGCCAGCCTCCCGGGCCGATACTCTGGAAACACCATATATTTT.

The chain combines TRBV18 with TRBJ2-5, with TRBD2 matching over 11 bases. CDR3 length equals 17 residues. The V gene end was trimmed by 3 bases and the J gene end by 9 bases; junction bases not matched to a gene: 15. Looked up from germline, CDR1 is KGHSH and CDR2 is LQKENI. CDR3 region: CASSPYAILAGAPAQYF. DNA of the CDR3: TGTGCCAGCTCACCGTACGCCATACTAGCGGGGGCCCCAGCCCAGTACTTC.

V is TRBV19 and J is TRBJ1-5, with D perhaps matching TRBD1 (6 bases). Trimming left V 11 bases short and J 0 bases short, with 17 bases between. The V gene's germline CDR1 is LNHDA and CDR2 SQIVND (reference sequence). The CDR3 is 15 residues long. The CDR3 sequence is CAVQGPSPSNQPQHF. CDR3 DNA sequence: TGTGCCGTACAGGGTCCCAGCCCTAGCAATCAGCCCCAGCATTTT.

The chain has TRBV28 and TRBJ2-3; D gene uncertain. Trimming removed 7 bases from V and 1 base from J, with 6 bases in between. The length of the CDR3 is 12 residues. Germline V gives CDR1 MDHEN, CDR2 SYDVKM. The chain's CDR3 is CASTRRTDTQYF. As DNA, the CDR3 is TGTGCCAGCACACGCCGCACAGATACGCAGTATTTT.

The chain carries TRBV18 and TRBJ2-3; D may correspond to TRBD1 or TRBD2 (5 bases each). The CDR3 has 15 amino acids. The germline V gene has CDR1 KGHSH and CDR2 LQKENI. V lost 6 bases to trimming and J lost 6 bases, with 19 bases between them. The CDR3 sequence: CASSSQWGFGDTQYF. DNA of the CDR3: TGTGCCAGCTCGTCACAATGGGGGTTCGGGGATACGCAGTATTTT.

The J gene is TRBJ2-7, the V gene TRBV5-1, with TRBD2 as a possible D gene (6 bases). The germline CDR1 and CDR2 sequences are SGHRS and YFSETQ. This CDR3 spans 14 amino acids. The ends were cut back, 4 bases at V and 2 bases at J, with 13 bases in the middle. CDR3 sequence reads: CASSHGTSPYEQYF. DNA of the CDR3: TGCGCCAGCAGCCACGGGACTTCCCCCTACGAGCAGTACTTC.

The genes are TRBV9 and TRBJ1-2; no definite D call. V lost 0 bases and J 2 bases, leaving 5 bases between the germline ends. Germline V gene data show CDR1 as SGDLS and CDR2 as YYNGEE. The CDR3 has 13 residues. The DNA of the CDR3 is TGTGCCAGCAGCGTAGTCCCGAACTATGGCTACACCTTC. This sequence encodes CASSVVPNYGYTF.

This clone was recorded only once. The genes are TRBV18 and TRBJ1-6; TRBD1 might be the D (6 bases). The germline V and J ends were trimmed by 5 bases and 8 bases, with 19 bases remaining between them. The length of the CDR3 is 16 residues. CDR1 and CDR2 from the germline V gene are KGHSH and LQKENI. DNA for the CDR3: TGTGCCAGCTCAACGGGGGGCCAGTTCGGCGATTCACCCCTCCACTTT. Translated: CASSTGGQFGDSPLHF.

The chain couples TRBV5-1 to TRBJ2-3; 7 nucleotides align to TRBD2. CDR1 and CDR2 (germline): SGHRS, YFSETQ. The CDR3 sequence is 14 residues long. The V gene end was trimmed by 3 bases and the J gene end by 1 base; junction bases not matched to a gene: 2. In nucleotides, the CDR3 is TGCGCCAGCAGCTGGGGGGGAGGCACAGATACGCAGTATTTT. Its protein is CASSWGGGTDTQYF.

This clone was observed once. The V call is TRBV6-1, the J call TRBJ2-2; D remains unclear. CDR1 is MNHNS and CDR2 is SASEGT in the germline V gene. This CDR3 contains 13 residues. V gave up 4 bases and J gave up 4 bases, with 7 bases separating them. CDR3 bases: TGTGCCAGCAGTGCTGGGATCACCGGGGAGCTGTTTTTT. Its translation: CASSAGITGELFF.

V gene TRBV9 combines with J gene TRBJ2-1; D is tentatively TRBD1 or TRBD2 (5 bases each). CDR3 length: 15 amino acids. Deletions cut 0 bases from V and 9 bases from J, with 16 bases between. The germline V gene encodes CDR1 SGDLS and CDR2 YYNGEE. The CDR3 loop reads CASSVASSIQGEQFF. CDR3 sequence (DNA): TGTGCCAGCAGCGTAGCTAGCTCCATCCAGGGTGAGCAGTTCTTC. Supplemented by reference TRBV9 and TRBJ2-1, the full variable domain reads DSGVTQTPKHLITATGQRVTLRCSPRSGDLSVYWYQQSLDQGLQFLIQYYNGEERAKGNILERFSAQQFPDLHSELNLSSLELGDSALYFCASSVASSIQGEQFFGPGTRLTVL.

The chain joins TRBV5-5 to TRBJ1-2; TRBD1 might be the D (5 bases). The CDR3 sequence is 14 residues long. V lost 4 bases and J 6 bases, leaving 16 bases between the germline ends. Looked up from germline, CDR1 is SGHKS and CDR2 is YYEKEE (reference sequence). The CDR3 bases are TGTGCCAGCAGCCGCTTACAGGTGACGAATGGCTACACCTTC. Translation: CASSRLQVTNGYTF. Full variable domain (outside the CDR3, taken from reference TRBV5-5 and TRBJ1-2): DAGVTQSPTHLIKTRGQQVTLRCSPISGHKSVSWYQQVLGQGPQFIFQYYEKEERGRGNFPDRFSARQFPNYSSELNVNALLLGDSALYLCASSRLQVTNGYTFGSGTRLTVV.

Note on this clone: In the same sample, other DNA sequences code for this CDR3. V gene TRBV7-9 combines with J gene TRBJ1-1; the D gene is possibly TRBD1 (5 bases). CDR1 SEHNR and CDR2 FQNEAQ come from the germline V gene (reference sequence). This CDR3 contains 16 residues. V was pared by 1 base and J by 0 bases, with 12 bases between. This CDR3 reads CASSLGGRGMNTEAFF. The CDR3 DNA reads TGTGCCAGCAGCTTAGGGGGGAGAGGTATGAACACTGAAGCTTTCTTT.

V gene TRBV10-3 combines with J gene TRBJ2-7, with D unresolved. Germline V CDR1 and CDR2: ENHRY, SYGVKD. Trimming removed 4 bases at V and 3 bases at J, with 4 bases between. This CDR3 has 11 residues. The CDR3 DNA sequence: TGTGCCATCAGTGCTAACTACGAGCAGTACTTC. It is translated as CAISANYEQYF.

This chain uses TRBV5-3 with TRBJ1-1; 7 nucleotides line up with TRBD1. TRBV5-3 is noted as an ORF with a role that remains uncertain. The CDR3 is 20 amino acids. V lost 3 bases, J lost 0 bases, and 20 bases stayed unmatched. This CDR3 is CARSYPCLTGRIALNTEAFF. Here the CDR3 DNA reads TGTGCCAGAAGCTACCCGTGTTTGACAGGGAGAATCGCCTTGAACACTGAAGCTTTCTTT.

The genes are TRBV18 and TRBJ1-1; tentative D call: TRBD1 (5 bases). The length of the CDR3 is 15 residues. Germline-derived CDR1 and CDR2 are KGHSH and LQKENI. The ends were cut back, 3 bases at V and 4 bases at J, with 15 bases in the middle. The DNA of the CDR3 is TGTGCCAGCTCACCCCTCGGGACGCCCGTCACTGAAGCTTTCTTT. It encodes CASSPLGTPVTEAFF. Supplemented by reference TRBV18 and TRBJ1-1, the full variable domain reads NAGVMQNPRHLVRRRGQEARLRCSPMKGHSHVYWYRQLPEEGLKFMVYLQKENIIDESGMPKERFSAEFPKEGPSILRIQQVVRGDSAAYFCASSPLGTPVTEAFFGQGTRLTVV.

V gene TRBV29-1 combines with J gene TRBJ2-7; either TRBD1 or TRBD2 may supply D (5 bases each). Trimming shortened V by 5 bases and J by 2 bases, and 19 bases separated the two germline ends. CDR1 and CDR2 from the germline V gene are SQVTM and ANQGSEA. This CDR3 is built from 15 residues. The CDR3 bases are TGCAGCGTTTCCCGAACAGGACGGGGTCCCTACGAGCAGTACTTC. It is translated as CSVSRTGRGPYEQYF.

The chain is built from TRBV4-1 and TRBJ1-4; 9 nucleotides agree with TRBD1. After removal of 6 bases from V and 5 bases from J, the junction contained 4 bases not matched to a gene. The CDR3 extends over 14 amino acids. The germline V gene encodes CDR1 MGHRA and CDR2 YSYEKL. The DNA of the CDR3 is TGCGCCAGCAGTTCCGGACAGGGGAATGAAAAACTGTTTTTT. Its protein is CASSSGQGNEKLFF.

This sequence joins TRBV5-6 and TRBJ1-2, with 7 bases identical to TRBD1. Per the germline V gene, CDR1 is SGHDT and CDR2 is YYEEEE. The CDR3 is made up of 16 amino acids. V trimming: 4 bases; J trimming: 2 bases; junction bases outside the gene matches: 11. DNA of the CDR3: TGTGCCAGCAGCGGGATTCGGACAGGTCTGAACTATGGCTACACCTTC. This sequence encodes CASSGIRTGLNYGYTF.